The 6 T cell receptor beta chains reported below all come from one sample, sequenced in a study of CD8+CD57+ T cells in acquired aplastic anemia. TCR beta VDJ and CDR3 profiles were obtained from a genomic DNA template. MiXCR was run by TCRdb on the reads, yielding one entry per CDR3 protein. The sample has some 200,000 distinct CDR3 sequences; 30% to 35% are singletons. The specimen was sorted CD4+, CD8+, or CD8+CD57+ T cells (not recorded which) from PBMCs. The receptors stem from a human donor in good health, serving as a control.

This clonotype was picked up many times. The rearrangement uses TRBV20-1 and TRBJ2-5; a possible D gene is TRBD2 (6 bases). Between the trimmed V and J ends, which lost 6 bases and 4 bases, there was a span of 12 bases. Per the germline V gene, CDR1 is DFQATT and CDR2 is SNEGSKA (reference sequence). This CDR3 is 12 amino acids long. The CDR3 DNA reads as TGCAGTGCACTCCCCGGGGGAGAGACCCAGTACTTC. It is translated as CSALPGGETQYF.

This clonotype occurred many times. The chain employs TRBV4-2 and TRBJ1-6; TRBD1 might be the D (5 bases). The length of the CDR3 is 16 residues. Germline assignment: CDR1 LGHNA and CDR2 YNFKEQ. V was clipped by 4 bases and J by 10 bases, with 20 bases between them. This CDR3 reads CASSPEGPGIRSPLHF. As DNA, the CDR3 is TGTGCCAGCAGCCCGGAGGGTCCAGGGATCAGGTCACCCCTCCACTTT.

This chain connects TRBV15 to TRBJ2-7; TRBD2 is a possible D gene (6 bases). The germline V gene encodes CDR1 LNHNV and CDR2 YYDKDF (reference sequence). Between the trimmed V and J ends, which lost 6 bases and 3 bases, there was a span of 15 bases. This CDR3 has 14 residues. CDR3: CATSFGRGIYEQYF. CDR3 in DNA: TGTGCCACCAGTTTCGGACGGGGGATCTACGAGCAGTACTTC.

About this clonotype itself: This may be a read error, as it is one base from a much larger clone. The rearrangement links TRBV4-2 to TRBJ1-5, with D possibly matching TRBD1 (5 bases). The germline CDR1 and CDR2 sequences are LGHNA and YNFKEQ. Trimming shortened V by 3 bases and J by 0 bases, and 6 bases separated the two germline ends. CDR3 length: 14 residues. CDR3 in DNA: TGTGCCAGCAGCCAGGGGGTTAGCAATCAGCCCCAGCATTTT. This translates into CASSQGVSNQPQHF.

V usage is TRBV5-1 and J usage is TRBJ2-5, with 10 bases aligning to TRBD1. The V gene end was trimmed by 3 bases and the J gene end by 2 bases; junction bases not matched to a gene: 7. This CDR3 is 16 amino acids long. CDR1 is SGHRS, CDR2 YFSETQ, per germline. CDR3 DNA sequence: TGCGCCAGCAGCTGGGGGACAGGGGCCCTTCAAGAGACCCAGTACTTC. This gives the protein CASSWGTGALQETQYF.

At least ten counts were recorded for this clonotype. The CDR3 nucleotides are TGTGCCAGCAGCTATGGAACGCTACGCTCCTACAATGAGCAGTTCTTC. This sequence encodes CASSYGTLRSYNEQFF. This chain joins TRBV7-2 and TRBJ2-1; D is uncertain. Germline V gene data show CDR1 as SGHTA and CDR2 as FQGNSA. CDR3 length: 16 amino acids. The V end lost 4 bases, the J end lost 0 bases, and 13 bases lay between the germline ends.